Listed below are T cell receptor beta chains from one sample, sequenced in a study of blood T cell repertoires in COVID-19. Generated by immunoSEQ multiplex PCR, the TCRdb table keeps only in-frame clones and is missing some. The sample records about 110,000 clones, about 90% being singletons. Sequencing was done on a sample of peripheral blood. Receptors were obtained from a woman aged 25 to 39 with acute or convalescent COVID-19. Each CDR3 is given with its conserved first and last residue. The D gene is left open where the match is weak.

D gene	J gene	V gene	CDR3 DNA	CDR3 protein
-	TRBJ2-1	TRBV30	TGTGCCTGGAGTATGTCCTATAGTGAGCAGTTCTTC	CAWSMSYSEQFF
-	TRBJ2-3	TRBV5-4	TGTGCCAGCAGCCCCCCTAGCAACACAGATACGCAGTATTTT	CASSPPSNTDTQYF
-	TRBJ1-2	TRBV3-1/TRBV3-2	TGTGCCAGCAGCCAAGATCAGAGGAGGGGCTACACCTTC	CASSQDQRRGYTF
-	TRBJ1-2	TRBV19	TGTGCCAGTAGTATCTATCCGGCAGGGGAAAACTATGGCTACACCTTC	CASSIYPAGENYGYTF
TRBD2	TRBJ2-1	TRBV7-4	TGTGCCAGCAGCTGGAGCGGGGGGTCCTACAATGAGCAGTTCTTC	CASSWSGGSYNEQFF
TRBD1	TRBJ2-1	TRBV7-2	TGTGCCAGCAGCTTAGGGGACAGGGCTAATGAGCAGTTCTTC	CASSLGDRANEQFF
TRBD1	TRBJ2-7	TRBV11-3	TGTGCCAGCAGCTTATGGGACAGGGGTTACGAGCAGTACTTC	CASSLWDRGYEQYF
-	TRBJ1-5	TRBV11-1	TGTGCCAGCAGCTCTCAGGGCGACCAGCCCCAGCATTTT	CASSSQGDQPQHF
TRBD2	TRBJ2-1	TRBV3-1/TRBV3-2	TGTGCCAGCAGATACGAAGCGGGACCTCGGGGGAATGAGCAGTTCTTC	CASRYEAGPRGNEQFF
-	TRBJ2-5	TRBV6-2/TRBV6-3	TGTGCCAGCAGTTATCAGGGGTCGGCGGAGACCCAGTACTTC	CASSYQGSAETQYF
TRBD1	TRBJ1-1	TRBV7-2	TGTGCCAGCACCGAAGGACAGGGGGCGCACACTGAAGCTTTCTTT	CASTEGQGAHTEAFF
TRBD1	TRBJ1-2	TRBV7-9	TGTGCCAGCACCTCATCCCGGGACAGGTACCTTAACTATGGCTACACCTTC	CASTSSRDRYLNYGYTF